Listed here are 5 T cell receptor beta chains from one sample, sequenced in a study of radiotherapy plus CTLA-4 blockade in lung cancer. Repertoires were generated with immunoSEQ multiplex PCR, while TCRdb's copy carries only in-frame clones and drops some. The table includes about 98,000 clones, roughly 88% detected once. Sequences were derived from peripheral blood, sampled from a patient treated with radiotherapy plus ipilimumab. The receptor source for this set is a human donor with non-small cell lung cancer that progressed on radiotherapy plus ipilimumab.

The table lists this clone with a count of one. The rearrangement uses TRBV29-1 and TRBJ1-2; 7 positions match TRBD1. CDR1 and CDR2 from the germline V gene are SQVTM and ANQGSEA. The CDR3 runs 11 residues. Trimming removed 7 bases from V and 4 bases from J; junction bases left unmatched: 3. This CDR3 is CSAGTAYGYTF. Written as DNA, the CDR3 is TGCAGCGCGGGGACAGCCTATGGCTACACCTTC.

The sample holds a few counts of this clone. In nucleotides, the CDR3 is TGCGCCAGCATCGGGTTCGGTGAGCAGTACTTC. Translation: CASIGFGEQYF. V gene TRBV5-1 combines with J gene TRBJ2-7; D is ambiguous. Per germline, CDR1 SGHRS and CDR2 YFSETQ. V lost 6 bases and J lost 7, with 11 bases in between. The CDR3 totals 11 residues.

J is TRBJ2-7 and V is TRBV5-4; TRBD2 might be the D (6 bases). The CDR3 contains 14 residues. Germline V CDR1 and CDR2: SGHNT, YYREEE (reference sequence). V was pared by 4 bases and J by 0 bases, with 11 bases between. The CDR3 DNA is TGTGCCAGCAGCCGAGACGGGAGCTCCTACGAGCAGTACTTC. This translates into CASSRDGSSYEQYF.

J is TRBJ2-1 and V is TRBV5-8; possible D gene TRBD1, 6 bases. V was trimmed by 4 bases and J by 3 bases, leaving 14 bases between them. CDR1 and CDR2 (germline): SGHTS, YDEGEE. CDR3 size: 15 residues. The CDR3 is CASSQGTEFYNEQFF. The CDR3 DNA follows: TGTGCCAGCAGCCAGGGGACGGAATTCTACAATGAGCAGTTCTTC.

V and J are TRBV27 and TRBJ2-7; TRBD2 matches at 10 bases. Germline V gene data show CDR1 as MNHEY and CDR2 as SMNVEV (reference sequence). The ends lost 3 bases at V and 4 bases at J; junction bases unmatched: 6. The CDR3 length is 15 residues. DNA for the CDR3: TGTGCCAGCAGTTTTATGGCTAGCGGGAGTTACGAGCAGTACTTC. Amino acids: CASSFMASGSYEQYF.